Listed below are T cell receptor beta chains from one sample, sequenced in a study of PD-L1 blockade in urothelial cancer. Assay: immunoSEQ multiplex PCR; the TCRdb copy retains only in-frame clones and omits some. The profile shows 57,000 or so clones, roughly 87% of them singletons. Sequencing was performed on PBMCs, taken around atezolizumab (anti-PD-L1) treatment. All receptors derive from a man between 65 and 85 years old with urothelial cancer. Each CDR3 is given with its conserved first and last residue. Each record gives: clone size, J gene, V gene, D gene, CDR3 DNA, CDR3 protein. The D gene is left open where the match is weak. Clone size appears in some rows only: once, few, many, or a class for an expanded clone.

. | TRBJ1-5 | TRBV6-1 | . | TGTGCCAGCAGTGAAGGGCAGTTCAATCAGCCCCAGCATTTT | CASSEGQFNQPQHF
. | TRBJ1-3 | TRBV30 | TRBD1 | TGTGCCTGGACAGGGGGAGGCACCATATATTTT | CAWTGGGTIYF
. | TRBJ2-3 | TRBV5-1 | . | TGCGCCAGCAGCTTGGGTTATAGCACAGATACGCAGTATTTT | CASSLGYSTDTQYF
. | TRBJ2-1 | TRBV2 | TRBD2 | TGTGCCAGCAGCGGGCTAGCGGGAGGGGGAGATGAGCAGTTCTTC | CASSGLAGGGDEQFF
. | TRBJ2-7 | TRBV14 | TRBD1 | TGTGCCAGCAGCCACCGACCGGGACAGGGGGCCTACGAGCAGTACTTC | CASSHRPGQGAYEQYF
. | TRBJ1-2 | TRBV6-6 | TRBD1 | TGTGCCAGCAGACCCGGACAGGGCCCCGGTGGCTACACCTTC | CASRPGQGPGGYTF
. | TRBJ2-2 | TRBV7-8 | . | TGTGCCAGCAGCTTAAGAGGGCCCGGGGAGCTGTTTTTT | CASSLRGPGELFF
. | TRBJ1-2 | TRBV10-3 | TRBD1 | TGTGCCATCAGTGACAGGGGGCGCGCCTATGGCTACACCTTC | CAISDRGRAYGYTF
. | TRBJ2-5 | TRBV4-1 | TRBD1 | TGCGCCAGCAGCCAAATACAGGGGAATGGAGAGACCCAGTACTTC | CASSQIQGNGETQYF
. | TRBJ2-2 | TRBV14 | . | TGTGCCAGCAGCCAAGCTAGCGCCGGGGAGCTGTTTTTT | CASSQASAGELFF
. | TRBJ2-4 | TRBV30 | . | TGTGCCTGGAGCCTCCCAACGGCGGGGAGAGCCAAAAACATTCAGTACTTC | CAWSLPTAGRAKNIQYF
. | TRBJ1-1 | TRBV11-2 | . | TGTGCCAGCAGTAGATTGGGACTCTTGAACACTGAAGCTTTCTTT | CASSRLGLLNTEAFF
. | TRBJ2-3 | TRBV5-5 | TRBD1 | TGTGCCAGCAGCACCGGGACAGGGGAAGTAGATACGCAGTATTTT | CASSTGTGEVDTQYF
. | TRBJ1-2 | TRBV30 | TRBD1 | TGTGCCTGGAGTTTGCGGACAGGCGGTGGTATTAACTATGGCTACACCTTC | CAWSLRTGGGINYGYTF
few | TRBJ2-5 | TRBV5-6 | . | TGTGCCAGCAGCTTCGGGGAGACCCAGTACTTC | CASSFGETQYF
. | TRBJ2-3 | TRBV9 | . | TGTGCCAGCAGCGTAGTCACGGGAGCGGGAGATACGCAGTATTTT | CASSVVTGAGDTQYF
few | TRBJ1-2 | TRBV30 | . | TGTGCCTGGATCCCAAACCTTGGCGGTGCCTATGGCTACACCTTC | CAWIPNLGGAYGYTF
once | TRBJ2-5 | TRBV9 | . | TGTGCCAGCAGCGTAGTGAGTTCGCGGGGCGAGACCCAGTACTTC | CASSVVSSRGETQYF
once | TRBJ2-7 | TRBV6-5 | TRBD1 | TGTGCCAGCAGGAGGGGGACAGGGGGCTACGAGCAGTACTTC | CASRRGTGGYEQYF
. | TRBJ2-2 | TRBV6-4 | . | TGTGCCACCTCTCCTGAGGGTCATCGTGTCACCGGGGAGCTGTTTTTT | CATSPEGHRVTGELFF
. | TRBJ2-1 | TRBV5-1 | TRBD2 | TGCGCCAGCAGCTTGGGGACCGGGACTAGCGGGAGGGCAGGTGAGCAGTTCTTC | CASSLGTGTSGRAGEQFF
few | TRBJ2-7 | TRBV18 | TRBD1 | TGTGCCAGCTCACCCGGGACAGGGTACGAGCAGTACTTC | CASSPGTGYEQYF
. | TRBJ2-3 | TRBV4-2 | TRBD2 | TGTGCCAGCAGGGTAGCGGGAGTGATCACAGATACGCAGTATTTT | CASRVAGVITDTQYF
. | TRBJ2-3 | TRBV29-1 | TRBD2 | TGCAGCGCTCCAGCGGGGCTCATCACAGATACGCAGTATTTT | CSAPAGLITDTQYF
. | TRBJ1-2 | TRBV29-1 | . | TGCAGCGTTGAGGGAGAAGATGGCTACACCTTC | CSVEGEDGYTF
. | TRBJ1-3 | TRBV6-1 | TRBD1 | TGTGCCAGCAGTGAACGGGCAGGGGGCTTCGTAAACACCATATATTTT | CASSERAGGFVNTIYF
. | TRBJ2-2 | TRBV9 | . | TGTGCCAGCAGCGTAGATCCAAACACCGGGGAGCTGTTTTTT | CASSVDPNTGELFF
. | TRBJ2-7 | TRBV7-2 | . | TGTGCCAGCAGCTGGACTGTGACCTACGAGCAGTACTTC | CASSWTVTYEQYF
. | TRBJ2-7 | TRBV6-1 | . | TGTGCCAGCAGTGAACCGTACGAGCAGTACTTC | CASSEPYEQYF
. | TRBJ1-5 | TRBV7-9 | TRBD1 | TGTGCCAGCAGCCGGGACAGGGTAGGCAATCAGCCCCAGCATTTT | CASSRDRVGNQPQHF
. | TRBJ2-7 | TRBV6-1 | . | TGTGCCAGCAGTGAAGTCGCAGGCGAATTCTCCTACGAGCAGTACTTC | CASSEVAGEFSYEQYF
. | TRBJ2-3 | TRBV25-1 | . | TGTGCCAGCAGTGATGAGGGTAGCACAGATACGCAGTATTTT | CASSDEGSTDTQYF
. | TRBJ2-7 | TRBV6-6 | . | TGTGCCAGCAGTTACAGACAGAACGAGCAGTACTTC | CASSYRQNEQYF
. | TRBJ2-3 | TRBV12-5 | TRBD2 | TGTGCTAGTGGTTCCCTCGCCTTAGTAGCGGGAGGCCGCACAGATACGCAGTATTTT | CASGSLALVAGGRTDTQYF
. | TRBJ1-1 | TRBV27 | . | TGTGCCAGCAGTTTATCGGGGGGAAGTGGGGGAAGCACTGAAGCTTTCTTT | CASSLSGGSGGSTEAFF
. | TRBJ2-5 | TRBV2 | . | TGTGCCAGCAGTGCTACTAGTCAACGGTTTGGAGAGACCCAGTACTTC | CASSATSQRFGETQYF
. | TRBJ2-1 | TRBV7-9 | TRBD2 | TGTGCCAGCAGCTTACTGGGACTAGCGGGAGACAATGAGCAGTTCTTC | CASSLLGLAGDNEQFF
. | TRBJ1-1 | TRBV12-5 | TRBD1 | TGTGCTAGTGGTTTGGTAAAAAGAGGGGACAGGGTGACTCTTGGGACTGAAGCTTTCTTT | CASGLVKRGDRVTLGTEAFF
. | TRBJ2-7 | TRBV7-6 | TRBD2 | TGTGCCAGCAGCTTGGCACTAGCGGGAGTCTACGAGCAGTACTTC | CASSLALAGVYEQYF
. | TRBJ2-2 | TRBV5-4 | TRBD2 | TGTGCCAGCAGCTGGGGAGGAGCGGGAGGGGCCGGGGAGCTGTTTTTT | CASSWGGAGGAGELFF
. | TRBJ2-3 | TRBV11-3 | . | TGTGCCAGCAGCTTAGAAGTAGGAGAGGTGGATACGCAGTATTTT | CASSLEVGEVDTQYF
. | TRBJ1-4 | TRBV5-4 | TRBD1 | TGTGCCAGCAGCTTGGCTACAGGGGATAATGAAAAACTGTTTTTT | CASSLATGDNEKLFF
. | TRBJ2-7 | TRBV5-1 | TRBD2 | TGCGCCAGCAGCTCCCCCAGCGGGAACTCCTACGAGCAGTACTTC | CASSSPSGNSYEQYF
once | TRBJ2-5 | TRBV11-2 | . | TGTGCCAGCAGCTTAGATGAATGGCGGGGAGGCCAAGAGACCCAGTACTTC | CASSLDEWRGGQETQYF
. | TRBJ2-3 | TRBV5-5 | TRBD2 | TGTGCCAGCAGCGGGGGACTAGCGGGAGCAGATACGCAGTATTTT | CASSGGLAGADTQYF
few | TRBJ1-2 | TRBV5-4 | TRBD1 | TGTGCCAGCACCGTACAGGGGCTTCCTCATGGCTACACCTTC | CASTVQGLPHGYTF
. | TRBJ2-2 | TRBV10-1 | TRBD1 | TGCGCCAGCAGACCCGGGACAGGGGGCACCGGGGAGCTGTTTTTT | CASRPGTGGTGELFF
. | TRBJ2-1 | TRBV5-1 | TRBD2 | TGCGCCAGCAGCCTGGGACTAGCGAGGGACAATGAGCAGTTCTTC | CASSLGLARDNEQFF
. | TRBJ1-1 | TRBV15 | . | TGTGCCACCAGCAGAAGTGGGTCCGGGACTGAAGCTTTCTTT | CATSRSGSGTEAFF
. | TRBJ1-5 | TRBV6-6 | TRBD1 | TGTGCCAGCAGGCCGGGACAGGGGGCGCGGGCCCAGCATTTT | CASRPGQGARAQHF
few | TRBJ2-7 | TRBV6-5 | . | TGTGCCAGCAGTTACTCCCCAGGGCAGACCTACGAGCAGTACTTC | CASSYSPGQTYEQYF
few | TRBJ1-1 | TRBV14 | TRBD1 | TGTGCCAGCAGCCAGTCAGGGGGAACCGAAGCTTTCTTT | CASSQSGGTEAFF